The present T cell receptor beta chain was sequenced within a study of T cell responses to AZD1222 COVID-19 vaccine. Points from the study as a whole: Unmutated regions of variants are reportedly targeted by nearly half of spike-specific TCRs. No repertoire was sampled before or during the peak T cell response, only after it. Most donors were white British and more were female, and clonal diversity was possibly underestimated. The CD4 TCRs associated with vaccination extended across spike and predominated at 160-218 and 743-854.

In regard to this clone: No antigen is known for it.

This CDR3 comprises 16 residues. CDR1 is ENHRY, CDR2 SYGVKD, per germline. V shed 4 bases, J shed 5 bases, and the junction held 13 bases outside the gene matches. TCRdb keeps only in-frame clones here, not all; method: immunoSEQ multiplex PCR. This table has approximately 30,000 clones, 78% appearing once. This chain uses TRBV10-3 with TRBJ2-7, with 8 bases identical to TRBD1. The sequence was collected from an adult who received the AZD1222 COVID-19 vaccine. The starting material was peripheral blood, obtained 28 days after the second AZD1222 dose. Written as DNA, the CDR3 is TGTGCCATCAGTGGGAGATCCGGGACAGGAGGCAACGAGCAGTACTTC. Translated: CAISGRSGTGGNEQYF.